Given below is one T cell receptor beta chain in context. The antigen is undetermined. Ahead of any ophthalmopathy symptoms, the blood sample was obtained at the first diagnosis of hyperthyroidism. Fresh peripheral blood, approximately 9.6 ml, yielded the PBMCs. The data derive from a study of T cells in Graves' hyperthyroidism and ophthalmopathy. TCR beta CDR3 regions were amplified from RNA. When the TCR CDR3 underwent first-round RT-PCR, the HTBI primer set was used. TCRdb analysed the multiplex PCR reads with MiXCR anew, one entry per CDR3 protein. The repertoire holds 300,000 to 450,000 distinct CDR3 sequences, with less than 15% as singletons. Study-level results: Also found in blood were most expanded thyroid clonotypes above 0.001.

The source of this sequence is a man aged 25 to 40 with Graves' hyperthyroidism that later progressed to Graves' ophthalmopathy. What was sequenced was blood.

CDR3 amino acids: CASRIRAYTEAFF. Here the CDR3 DNA reads TGTGCCAGCAGAATCAGGGCTTACACTGAAGCTTTCTTT. The chain carries TRBV28 and TRBJ1-1, with D perhaps TRBD1 (5 bases). The CDR3 is 13 residues long. The germline gives CDR1 MDHEN, CDR2 SYDVKM. Trimming took off 6 bases at V and 3 bases at J, with 11 bases between the two ends.